The subject of this entry is one T cell receptor beta chain. Its antigen is still unknown. The sample comes from a study of T cell responses to AZD1222 COVID-19 vaccine. The wider study: Pooled samples include second doses given at about 4 or 12 weeks. Study observations and caveats: Most donors were white British and more were female, and clonal diversity was possibly underestimated. Rises in breadth and depth of Spike-specific TCRs came after two AZD1222 doses. Only after the peak T cell response were repertoires sampled.

Germline lookup yields CDR1 MDHEN and CDR2 SYDVKM. The CDR3 extends over 15 amino acids. V lost 7 bases to trimming and J lost 2 bases, with 15 bases between them. Sequencing was performed with immunoSEQ multiplex PCR; in TCRdb, only in-frame clones are kept and a portion is missing. The table lists about 96,000 clones, more than 75% of them singletons. The V gene is TRBV28, the J gene TRBJ1-3, with no clear D. The starting material was peripheral blood, obtained on day 0 of AZD1222 vaccination. The origin of this receptor is an adult in good health. The CDR3 sequence: CASKTTTRPGNTIYF. CDR3 bases: TGTGCCAGCAAAACTACGACAAGACCTGGAAACACCATATATTTT. Using reference TRBV28 and TRBJ1-3 for the parts outside the CDR3, the full variable domain is DVKVTQSSRYLVKRTGEKVFLECVQDMDHENMFWYRQDPGLGLRLIYFSYDVKMKEKGDIPEGYSVSREKKERFSLILESASTNQTSMYLCASKTTTRPGNTIYFGEGSWLTVV.